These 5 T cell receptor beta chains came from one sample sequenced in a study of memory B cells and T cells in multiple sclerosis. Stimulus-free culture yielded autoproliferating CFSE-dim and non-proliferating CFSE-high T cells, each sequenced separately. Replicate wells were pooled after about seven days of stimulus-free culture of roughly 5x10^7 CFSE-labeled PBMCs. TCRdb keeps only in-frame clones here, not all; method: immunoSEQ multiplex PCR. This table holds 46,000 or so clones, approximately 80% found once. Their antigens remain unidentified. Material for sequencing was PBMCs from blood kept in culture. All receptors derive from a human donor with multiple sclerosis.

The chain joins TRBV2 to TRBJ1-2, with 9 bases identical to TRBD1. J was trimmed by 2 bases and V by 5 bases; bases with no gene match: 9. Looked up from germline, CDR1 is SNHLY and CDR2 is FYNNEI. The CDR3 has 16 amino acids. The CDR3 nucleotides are TGTGCCAGCAGTACTCAACAGGGGGCTACCAACTATGGCTACACCTTC. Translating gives CASSTQQGATNYGYTF.

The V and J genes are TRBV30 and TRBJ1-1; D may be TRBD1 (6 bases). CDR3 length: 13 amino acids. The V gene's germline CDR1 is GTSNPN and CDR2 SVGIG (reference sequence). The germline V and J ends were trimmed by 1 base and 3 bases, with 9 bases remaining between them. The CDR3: CAWSGRQDTEAFF. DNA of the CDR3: TGTGCCTGGAGTGGCCGACAGGACACTGAAGCTTTCTTT.

The CDR3 DNA is TGTGCCAGCAGCCAGGGGACAGGGCAACGTGGCTACACCTTC. This sequence encodes CASSQGTGQRGYTF. The rearrangement links TRBV9 to TRBJ1-2; 9 nucleotides agree with TRBD1. Germline lookup yields CDR1 SGDLS and CDR2 YYNGEE. The CDR3 covers 14 residues. The V gene end was trimmed by 4 bases and the J gene end by 7 bases; junction bases not matched to a gene: 8.

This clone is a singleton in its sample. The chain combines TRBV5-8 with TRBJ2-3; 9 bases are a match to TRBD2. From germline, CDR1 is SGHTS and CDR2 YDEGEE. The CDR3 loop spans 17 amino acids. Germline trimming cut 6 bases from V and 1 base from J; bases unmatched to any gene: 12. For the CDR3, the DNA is TGTGCCAGCACATTTGATCCTAGCGGGGCAGGCACAGATACGCAGTATTTT. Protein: CASTFDPSGAGTDTQYF.

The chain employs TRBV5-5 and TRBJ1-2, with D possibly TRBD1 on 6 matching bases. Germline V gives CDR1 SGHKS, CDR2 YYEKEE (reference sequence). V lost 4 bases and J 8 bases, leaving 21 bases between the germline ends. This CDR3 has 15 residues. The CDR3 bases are TGTGCCAGCAGCCCCCTAGAGGGGGGGGGCGGGGGCTACACCTTC. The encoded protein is CASSPLEGGGGGYTF.